The entry below gives a single T cell receptor (delta chain) sequence along with its context. The antigen is unknown. RNA was extracted from the cells and then reverse transcribed. CDR3 amplicons came from multiplex PCR with pooled V-gene forward and constant-region reverse primers. TCRdb fed the multiplex PCR reads into CATT to redo clone calling. The sample has about 58,000 delta-chain clones; approximately 16% are singletons. The CDR3 is 14 amino acids. Germline CDR1 GEAIGNYY, CDR2 EKD. V was trimmed by 1 base and J by 2 bases, leaving 10 bases between them. The sample is drawn from a study of Vδ1+ human thymocytes. Study-wide results and limits: Thymic TRG and TRD repertoires appeared highly polyclonal. TRD repertoires were essentially private, unlike widely shared TRG clonotypes.

The receptor's source is a girl less than two years old who had congenital heart surgery. Sequencing was performed on Vdelta1+ gamma-delta thymocytes from the thymus. The subset is: FACS-sorted CD3+ TCRalphabeta- TCRVdelta1+ TCRVdelta2- thymocytes. The rearrangement joins TRDV2 to TRDJ1, with D uncertain. The CDR3 spells CACDTVQITDKLIF. CDR3 nucleotide sequence: TGTGCCTGTGACACTGTCCAGATTACCGATAAACTCATCTTT.